These 28 T cell receptor beta chains originate from one sample sequenced in a study of control samples from healthy donors and cancer patients (dated by TCRdb to about 2020). Library creation used the immunoSEQ multiplex PCR assay. The table comes from immuneACCESS by way of TCRdb, which keeps in-frame sequences with V and J called. Part of the clones is missing from these tables; in studies checked, under half for an unresolved V gene and the rest for unknown reasons. This sample is represented by some 140,000 clones; about 88% of them were singletons. 8% to 9.5% of the sample is taken by the ten largest. The sample was blood. The receptor set was obtained from a woman between 25 and 40 years old in good health.

The V and J genes are TRBV29-1 and TRBJ1-2; no clear D gene. CDR3 length equals 11 residues. V was cut by 5 bases and J by 4 bases, with 8 bases left in between. CDR1 is SQVTM, CDR2 ANQGSEA, per germline. CDR3 region: CSVFQSYGYTF. Written as DNA, the CDR3 is TGCAGCGTTTTCCAGAGCTATGGCTACACCTTC.

The chain recombines TRBV19 with TRBJ1-1, with 8 bases lining up with TRBD1. Germline-derived CDR1 and CDR2 are LNHDA and SQIVND (reference sequence). V lost 9 bases, J lost 5 bases, and 11 bases stayed unmatched. The CDR3 loop spans 14 amino acids. The CDR3, as DNA: TGTGCCAGCTCCTTTGGACAGGGAAAGACTGAAGCTTTCTTT. Protein sequence: CASSFGQGKTEAFF.

The chain couples TRBV6-5 to TRBJ1-5; perhaps TRBD1 as D (6 bases). This CDR3 spans 13 amino acids. V shed 6 bases and J shed 2 bases, with 8 bases lying between them. Germline CDR1 is MNHEY and CDR2 is SVGAGI. The CDR3 protein is CASSGQRNQPQHF. The DNA for the CDR3 is TGTGCCAGCAGCGGACAGCGCAATCAGCCCCAGCATTTT.

CDR3 bases: TGTGCCAGCAGAGCCCTGACAGGGAAGGATGAGCAGTTCTTC. Translating gives CASRALTGKDEQFF. The chain is built from TRBV28 and TRBJ2-1, with TRBD1 identical over 7 bases. CDR1 MDHEN and CDR2 SYDVKM come from the germline V gene. Losses at the gene ends were 6 bases for V and 8 bases for J; bases not matched to a gene: 10. The CDR3 spans 14 residues.

This clone was seen only once. The chain carries TRBV6-4 and TRBJ1-6; D is possibly TRBD1 (6 bases). V was trimmed by 10 bases and J by 5 bases, leaving 15 bases between them. The CDR3 runs to 14 residues. Germline-derived CDR1 and CDR2 are MRHNA and SNTAGT. DNA for the CDR3: TGTGCCAATTCGATGGCAGGGGATAATTCACCCCTCCACTTT. Translated, it gives CANSMAGDNSPLHF.

This clone was counted a single time. This chain joins TRBV9 and TRBJ1-5; D is unresolved. The germline V and J ends were trimmed by 3 bases and 1 base, with 5 bases remaining between them. CDR1 is SGDLS and CDR2 is YYNGEE in the germline V gene. The CDR3 is 13 amino acids. CDR3 in amino acids: CASSGDSNQPQHF. DNA of the CDR3: TGTGCCAGCAGCGGAGACAGCAATCAGCCCCAGCATTTT.

The gene calls are TRBV7-9 and TRBJ1-2, with D uncertain. The ends were cut back, 0 bases at V and 2 bases at J, with 7 bases in the middle. Looked up from germline, CDR1 is SEHNR and CDR2 is FQNEAQ (reference sequence). The CDR3 is 14 residues long. CDR3 in amino acids: CASSLALANYGYTF. The DNA for the CDR3 is TGTGCCAGCAGCTTAGCGCTTGCCAACTATGGCTACACCTTC.

This clone has a single count. In DNA, the CDR3 is TGTGCCAGCAGTGAAATTGGCACAGATACGCAGTATTTT. It codes for CASSEIGTDTQYF. The chain carries TRBV2 and TRBJ2-3; D unclear. Germline V lookup: CDR1 SNHLY, CDR2 FYNNEI. Trimming stripped 2 bases from V and 1 base from J, with 4 bases between. The CDR3 covers 13 residues. Full variable domain (remainder filled in from reference TRBV2 and TRBJ2-3): EPEVTQTPSHQVTQMGQEVILRCVPISNHLYFYWYRQILGQKVEFLVSFYNNEISEKSEIFDDQFSVERPDGSNFTLKIRSTKLEDSAMYFCASSEIGTDTQYFGPGTRLTVL.

The gene calls are TRBV5-1 and TRBJ2-3; weak D call: TRBD2 (7 bases). V was trimmed by 4 bases and J by 5 bases, leaving 20 bases between them. This CDR3 region has 16 residues. CDR1 and CDR2 from the germline V gene are SGHRS and YFSETQ. DNA for the CDR3: TGCGCCAGCAGCAACCAGGGGACTAAGGTAGGAGATACGCAGTATTTT. This codes for CASSNQGTKVGDTQYF.

This chain uses TRBV5-1 with TRBJ1-2; 10 bases fit TRBD1. V lost 0 bases and J lost 8; bases outside the gene matches: 4. From germline, CDR1 is SGHRS and CDR2 YFSETQ. The CDR3 consists of 14 residues. The CDR3 reads CASSLEGTGVGYTF. Here the CDR3 DNA reads TGCGCCAGCAGCTTGGAGGGGACAGGGGTGGGCTACACCTTC. The full variable domain, with the rest looked up from reference TRBV5-1 and TRBJ1-2, is KAGVTQTPRYLIKTRGQQVTLSCSPISGHRSVSWYQQTPGQGLQFLFEYFSETQRNKGNFPGRFSGRQFSNSRSEMNVSTLELGDSALYLCASSLEGTGVGYTFGSGTRLTVV.

The chain has TRBV6-5 and TRBJ2-2; D uncertain. Trimming shortened V by 5 bases and J by 6 bases, and 10 bases separated the two germline ends. CDR1 and CDR2 (germline): MNHEY, SVGAGI. The CDR3 extends over 13 amino acids. The CDR3 region is CASSPPASGELFF. The CDR3 DNA reads as TGTGCCAGCAGTCCCCCAGCGTCCGGGGAGCTGTTTTTT.

This chain links TRBV6-5 with TRBJ1-2; 10 positions agree with TRBD1. V was clipped by 2 bases and J by 4 bases; unmatched bases: 7. CDR3 length: 16 amino acids. Germline CDR1 and CDR2: MNHEY and SVGAGI. DNA of the CDR3: TGTGCCAGCAGTTACACCACCGGGACAGGGGCCTATGGCTACACCTTC. Encoded protein: CASSYTTGTGAYGYTF.

The rearrangement uses TRBV3-1 (or the pseudogene TRBV3-2) and TRBJ2-2; 10 nucleotides align to TRBD2. The germline V gene encodes CDR1 LGHDT and CDR2 YNNKEL (reference sequence). V gave up 2 bases and J gave up 7 bases; unmatched junction bases: 4. This CDR3 is 15 amino acids long. Here the CDR3 DNA reads TGTGCCAGCAGCCAACTCCCTAGCGGGGGCGGGGAGCTGTTTTTT. This translates into CASSQLPSGGGELFF.

The J gene is TRBJ1-2, the V gene TRBV24-1; the D gene is possibly TRBD1 (6 bases). The germline V and J ends were trimmed by 2 bases and 8 bases, with 14 bases remaining between them. The CDR3 runs 14 residues. CDR1 is KGHDR, CDR2 SFDVKD, per germline. This CDR3 is CATSDYGGLEGYTF. The CDR3 bases are TGTGCCACCAGTGATTACGGGGGGCTGGAAGGCTACACCTTC.

The V call is TRBV20-1, the J call TRBJ2-3; D unresolved. This CDR3 is built from 14 residues. Germline assignment: CDR1 DFQATT and CDR2 SNEGSKA (reference sequence). The V and J ends lost 3 bases and 1 base respectively, with 11 bases between them. The CDR3 bases are TGCAGTGCTAGTTCATTCTTTGGCACAGATACGCAGTATTTT. Encoded protein: CSASSFFGTDTQYF.

The chain has TRBV7-9 and TRBJ2-7, with TRBD1 as a possible D gene (5 bases). Deletions cut 3 bases from V and 2 bases from J, with 23 bases between. The CDR3 runs to 18 residues. Germline CDR1 and CDR2: SEHNR and FQNEAQ (reference sequence). The CDR3 loop is CASSFRPTTATRTYEQYF. DNA for the CDR3: TGTGCCAGCAGCTTCCGTCCAACGACAGCCACTCGAACCTACGAGCAGTACTTC.

The chain links TRBV6-5 to TRBJ1-5; D perhaps matches TRBD1 (5 bases). CDR1 and CDR2 (germline): MNHEY, SVGAGI. CDR3 length: 15 residues. The V and J ends lost 7 bases and 1 base respectively, with 14 bases between them. CDR3 DNA sequence: TGTGCCAGCACAAGGGGCTCTAGCAGCAATCAGCCCCAGCATTTT. Its protein is CASTRGSSSNQPQHF.

CDR3 residues: CASSDSFGGNQPQHF. The CDR3 coding sequence is TGTGCCAGCAGTGACAGCTTCGGAGGGAACCAGCCCCAGCATTTT. V and J are TRBV25-1 and TRBJ1-5; no reliable D call. Germline loops: CDR1 MGHDK, CDR2 SYGVNS. V lost 3 bases and J lost 7, with 16 bases in between. The CDR3 spans 15 residues.

V is TRBV6-5 and J is TRBJ2-2, with TRBD1 matching over 11 bases. V lost 6 bases, J lost 3 bases, and 3 bases stayed unmatched. CDR1 and CDR2 from the germline V gene are MNHEY and SVGAGI. This CDR3 has 15 amino acids. CDR3 nucleotides: TGTGCCAGCAGGAAGGGACAGGGGGACACCGGGGAGCTGTTTTTT. Its protein is CASRKGQGDTGELFF.

The V gene is TRBV4-2, the J gene TRBJ1-2; D remains ambiguous. CDR3 size: 15 residues. V was pared by 0 bases and J by 8 bases, with 16 bases between. The germline gives CDR1 LGHNA, CDR2 YNFKEQ. CDR3 amino acids: CASSQELQSSNGYTF. CDR3 bases: TGTGCCAGCAGCCAAGAGCTGCAGTCCAGTAACGGCTACACCTTC.

The rearrangement uses TRBV7-9 and TRBJ1-1; D remains unclear. With 5 bases removed from V and 0 bases from J, the gap between germline ends came to 7 bases. The germline CDR1 and CDR2 sequences are SEHNR and FQNEAQ (reference sequence). This CDR3 has 13 residues. The CDR3 coding sequence is TGTGCCAGCAGCCCCGAGATGAACACTGAAGCTTTCTTT. It yields the protein CASSPEMNTEAFF.

The chain is built from TRBV6-4 and TRBJ1-5; possible D gene TRBD1, 5 bases. The V gene lost 0 bases and the J gene lost 7 bases, with 10 bases spanning the gap. CDR1 MRHNA and CDR2 SNTAGT come from the germline V gene. The CDR3 totals 14 residues. The CDR3 DNA follows: TGTGCCAGCAGTGACTCGGGAGGGGAACAGCCCCAGCATTTT. Translation gives CASSDSGGEQPQHF.

The chain links TRBV27 to TRBJ1-2; 7 bases map to TRBD1. CDR1 and CDR2 (germline): MNHEY, SMNVEV (reference sequence). The V segment lost 5 bases and the J segment 4 bases; nucleotides outside the gene matches: 7. This CDR3 has 14 amino acids. CDR3 nucleotides: TGTGCCAGCAGTAACACAGGGGTGAGCTATGGCTACACCTTC. Translated, it gives CASSNTGVSYGYTF.

The genes are TRBV4-2 and TRBJ1-2; a weak D match, TRBD1 (6 bases). The CDR3 length is 15 residues. Trimming stripped 0 bases from V and 8 bases from J, with 16 bases between. Per germline, CDR1 LGHNA and CDR2 YNFKEQ. CDR3 loop: CASSQEGLEGDGYTF. As DNA, the CDR3 is TGTGCCAGCAGCCAAGAAGGTTTGGAGGGGGACGGCTACACCTTC.

The chain uses TRBV2 and TRBJ1-5, with D unclear. CDR3 length equals 15 residues. Germline values: CDR1 SNHLY, CDR2 FYNNEI. V lost 4 bases to trimming and J lost 0 bases, with 10 bases between them. Written as DNA, the CDR3 is TGTGCCAGCAGTGTTTCCAGGTATAGCAATCAGCCCCAGCATTTT. Its protein is CASSVSRYSNQPQHF.

This chain connects TRBV4-2 to TRBJ2-3; 11 bases match TRBD2. Germline values: CDR1 LGHNA, CDR2 YNFKEQ. Unmatched junction bases numbered 9, after V lost 4 bases and J lost 3 bases. This CDR3 has 17 residues. CDR3 DNA sequence: TGTGCCAGCAGCCGTGTCCTAGCGGGGGGCCGAACAGATACGCAGTATTTT. Its translation is CASSRVLAGGRTDTQYF.

This clone showed up just once. The chain combines TRBV2 with TRBJ2-4; perhaps D is TRBD1 or TRBD2 (5 bases each). CDR1 is SNHLY and CDR2 is FYNNEI in the germline V gene. The CDR3 has 14 residues. Trimming left V 6 bases short and J 4 bases short, with 13 bases between. The CDR3 bases are TGTGCCAGCAGCCCGGGACGTCTAAAAAACATTCAGTACTTC. Its protein is CASSPGRLKNIQYF. Full variable domain (remainder filled in from reference TRBV2 and TRBJ2-4): EPEVTQTPSHQVTQMGQEVILRCVPISNHLYFYWYRQILGQKVEFLVSFYNNEISEKSEIFDDQFSVERPDGSNFTLKIRSTKLEDSAMYFCASSPGRLKNIQYFGAGTRLSVL.

Details on this clone: Other DNA variants within this sample encode the same CDR3. The chain is built from TRBV9 and TRBJ2-1; TRBD2 matches at 11 bases. V dropped 2 bases and J dropped 0; count of bases not matched to a gene: 1. CDR3 length: 16 residues. Germline V gene lookup returns CDR1 SGDLS and CDR2 YYNGEE. CDR3 amino acids: CASSVGTSGSYNEQFF. The CDR3 DNA follows: TGTGCCAGCAGCGTGGGGACTAGCGGCTCCTACAATGAGCAGTTCTTC.